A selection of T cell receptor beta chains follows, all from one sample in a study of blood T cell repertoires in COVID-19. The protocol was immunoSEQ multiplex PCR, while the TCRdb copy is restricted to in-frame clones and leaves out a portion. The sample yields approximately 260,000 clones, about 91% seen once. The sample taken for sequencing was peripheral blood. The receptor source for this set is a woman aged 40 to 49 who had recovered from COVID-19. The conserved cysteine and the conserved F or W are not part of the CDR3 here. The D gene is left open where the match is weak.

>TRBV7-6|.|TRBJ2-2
ASSLEARGGATGELF
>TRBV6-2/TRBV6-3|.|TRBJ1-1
ASSYSTGSMNTEAF
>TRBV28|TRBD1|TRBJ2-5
ASSLGTGVEQTQY
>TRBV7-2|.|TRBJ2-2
ASSTRTVNTGELF
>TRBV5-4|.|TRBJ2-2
ASSYRRNTGELF
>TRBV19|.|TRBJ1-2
ASSVPAGAIYGYT
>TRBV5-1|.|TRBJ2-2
ASSLSTKNTGELF
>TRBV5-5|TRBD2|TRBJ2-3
ASSLGLAGSGADTQY
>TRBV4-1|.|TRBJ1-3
ASRFEGGNTIY
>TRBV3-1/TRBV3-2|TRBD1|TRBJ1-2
ASIADRGYGYT
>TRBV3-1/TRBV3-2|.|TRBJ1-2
ASSQTPGVSNYGYT
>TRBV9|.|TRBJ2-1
ASSPDWAREQF
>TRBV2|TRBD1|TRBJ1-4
ASSSGTGTEKLF
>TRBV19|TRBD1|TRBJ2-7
ASRGQGGSYEQY
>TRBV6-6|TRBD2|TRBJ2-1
ASSPTGLAGVGEQF
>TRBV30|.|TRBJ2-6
ACRREPGANVLT
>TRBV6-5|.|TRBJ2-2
ASSYAGTFTGELF
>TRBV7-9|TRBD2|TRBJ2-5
AVSTAGGAGVETQY
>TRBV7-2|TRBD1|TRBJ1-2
ASSLAATGSVFWSYGYT
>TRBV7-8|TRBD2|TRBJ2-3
ASSWESGRVPDTQY
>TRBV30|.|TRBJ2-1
AWRGYGYNEQF
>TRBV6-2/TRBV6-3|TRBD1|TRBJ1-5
ASSFTDRGSQPQH
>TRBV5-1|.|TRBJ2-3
ASSAGRGGASDTQY
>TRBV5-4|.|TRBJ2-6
ASRGMGTLGANVLT
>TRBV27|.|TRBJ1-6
ASSGAGVNSPLH
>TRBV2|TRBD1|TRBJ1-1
ASSVGNRGLRNTEAF
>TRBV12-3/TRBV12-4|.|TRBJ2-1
ASSPGPNSEF
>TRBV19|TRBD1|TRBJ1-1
ASSTQGERTEAF
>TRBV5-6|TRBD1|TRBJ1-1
ASSTGGEAF
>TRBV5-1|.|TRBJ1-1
ASSFGGNTEAF
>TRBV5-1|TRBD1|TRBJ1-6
ASSLDTGQGFSPLH
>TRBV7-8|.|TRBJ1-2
ASRGGAGYGYT
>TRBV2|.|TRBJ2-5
ASSNRRSQETQY
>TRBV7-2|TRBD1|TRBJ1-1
ASSLAGRGQTEAF
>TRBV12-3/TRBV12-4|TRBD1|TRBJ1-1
ASSANRGRPTF
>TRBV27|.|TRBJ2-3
ASSLRGLIADTQY
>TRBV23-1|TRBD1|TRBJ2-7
ASSQATTGAPSYEQY
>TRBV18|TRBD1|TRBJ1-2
ASSPPGQGVYGYT
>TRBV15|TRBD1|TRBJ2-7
ATGQGGPIYEQY
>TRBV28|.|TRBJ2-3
ASSQGQGRDTQY
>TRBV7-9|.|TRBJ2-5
ASSWGETQY
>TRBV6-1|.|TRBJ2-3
ASSERVGGGSTDTQY
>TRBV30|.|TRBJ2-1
AWSRGDNNEQF
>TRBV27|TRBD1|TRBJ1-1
ASSLYPVPLIDRDDTEAF
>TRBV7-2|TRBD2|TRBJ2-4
ASSLKAGGGNIQY
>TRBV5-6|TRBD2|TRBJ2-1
ASSFLSGRHYNEQF
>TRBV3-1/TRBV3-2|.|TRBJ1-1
ASSQRRSLEAF
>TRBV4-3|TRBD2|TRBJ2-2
ASSQDASGNTGELF
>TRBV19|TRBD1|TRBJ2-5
ASKDRGRETQY
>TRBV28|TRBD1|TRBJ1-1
ASSRPGTGVNTEAF
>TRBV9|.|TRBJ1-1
ASSAGRDTEAF